A selection of T cell receptor beta chains follows, all from one sample in a study of T and B cells in COVID-19 patients. TCRdb re-derived calls from the multiplex PCR reads in MiXCR, one entry per CDR3 protein. The table includes about 5,000 distinct CDR3 sequences, under 30% detected once. Material: blood. The receptors were sampled from a human donor with active COVID-19. Each CDR3 is given with its conserved first and last residue. A D gene is named only where the DNA matches it firmly. For some rows the clone size is stated as once, few or many, or as a class when expanded; others skip it.

NA | TRBJ2-1 | TRBV13 | NA | CASSLLERGYNEQFF | TGTGCCAGCAGCTTACTAGAACGGGGATACAATGAGCAGTTCTTC
TRBD2 | TRBJ2-7 | TRBV5-6 | medium-sized | CASTLGTGGYEQYF | TGTGCCAGCACCCTCGGAACGGGAGGATACGAGCAGTACTTC
TRBD2 | TRBJ2-3 | TRBV5-1 | NA | CASSFWGSGGPTDTQYF | TGCGCCAGCAGCTTCTGGGGTAGCGGGGGGCCCACAGATACGCAGTATTTT
TRBD1 | TRBJ1-1 | TRBV12-3/TRBV12-4 | medium-sized | CASSKTGAMLGSFF | TGTGCCAGCAGCAAGACAGGGGCAATGTTGGGGTCTTTCTTT
TRBD2 | TRBJ2-1 | TRBV6-4 | NA | CASSEASGSYNEQFF | TGTGCCAGCAGTGAGGCTAGCGGCTCCTACAATGAGCAGTTCTTC
NA | TRBJ2-1 | TRBV7-9 | NA | CASYRGNEQFF | TGTGCCAGCTACCGGGGCAATGAGCAGTTCTTC
TRBD2 | TRBJ2-7 | TRBV12-3/TRBV12-4 | medium-sized | CASSSVPSGSYEQYF | TGTGCCAGCAGTTCCGTTCCTAGCGGGAGCTACGAGCAGTACTTC
NA | TRBJ2-2 | TRBV6-6 | NA | CASGYKTGTQTGELFF | TGTGCCAGCGGTTACAAAACAGGGACTCAAACCGGGGAGCTGTTTTTT
TRBD1 | TRBJ1-5 | TRBV5-1 | few | CASSLGVDRGQPQHF | TGCGCCAGCAGCTTGGGGGTTGACAGGGGTCAGCCCCAGCATTTT
NA | TRBJ2-1 | TRBV7-2 | few | CASSPQSVEQFF | TGTGCCAGCAGCCCCCAGTCGGTTGAGCAGTTCTTC
NA | TRBJ1-2 | TRBV7-9 | few | CASSLAETGNYGYTF | TGTGCCAGCAGCTTAGCGGAGACGGGAAACTATGGCTACACCTTC
TRBD2 | TRBJ2-1 | TRBV20-1 | NA | CSATFSGREPNSEQFF | TGCAGTGCTACTTTTAGCGGGAGAGAACCAAATAGCGAGCAGTTCTTC
TRBD1 | TRBJ1-5 | TRBV6-1 | NA | CASRDNRGRSNQPQHF | TGTGCCAGCAGAGATAACAGGGGCAGAAGCAATCAGCCCCAGCATTTT
NA | TRBJ2-7 | TRBV20-1 | NA | CSASSGHEQYF | TGCAGTGCTAGTTCGGGGCACGAGCAGTACTTC
TRBD2 | TRBJ2-7 | TRBV28 | NA | CASSLVSGLADYEQYF | TGTGCCAGCAGTTTAGTTAGCGGGCTAGCGGATTACGAGCAGTACTTC
NA | TRBJ1-4 | TRBV12-3/TRBV12-4 | few | CASSLRSNEKLFF | TGTGCCAGCAGTTTACGGTCAAATGAAAAACTGTTTTTT
TRBD1 | TRBJ1-2 | TRBV12-3/TRBV12-4 | medium-sized | CASSLQGAGGYTF | TGTGCCAGCAGCTTACAGGGGGCAGGTGGCTACACCTTC
NA | TRBJ2-7 | TRBV21-1 | NA | CASSKTGTSGSRGYEQYF | TGTGCCAGCAGCAAAACAGGGACTAGCGGGAGTCGCGGATACGAGCAGTACTTC
TRBD1 | TRBJ2-6 | TRBV18 | medium-sized | CASSLRTGFTGANVLTF | TGTGCCAGCTCCCTTAGGACAGGGTTTACTGGGGCCAACGTCCTGACTTTC
NA | TRBJ1-2 | TRBV19 | NA | CASSSFRQNGPYGYTF | TGTGCCAGCAGCTCTTTTAGACAGAACGGCCCCTATGGCTACACCTTC
NA | TRBJ1-2 | TRBV4-3 | NA | CASSPLARSGYTF | TGTGCCAGCAGCCCCCTGGCACGGAGCGGCTACACCTTC
NA | TRBJ1-1 | TRBV19 | medium-sized | CASSITGMNTEAFF | TGTGCCAGTAGTATAACAGGGATGAACACTGAAGCTTTCTTT
NA | TRBJ1-2 | TRBV4-1 | NA | CASSQEKDPFYGYTF | TGTGCCAGCAGCCAAGAGAAGGATCCCTTCTATGGCTACACCTTC
TRBD1 | TRBJ1-1 | TRBV27 | NA | CASNPGTGYGNTEAFF | TGTGCCAGCAATCCAGGGACAGGGTACGGGAACACTGAAGCTTTCTTT
NA | TRBJ1-1 | TRBV30 | many | CAWRGRLSLVTEAFF | TGTGCCTGGAGGGGCCGCTTATCCCTGGTGACTGAAGCTTTCTTT
NA | TRBJ2-1 | TRBV13 | few | CASSPDSHNEQFF | TGTGCCAGCAGCCCCGACAGCCACAATGAGCAGTTCTTC
NA | TRBJ1-2 | TRBV6-5 | few | CASSGLEMMFF | TGTGCCAGCAGTGGACTGGAGATGATGTTCTTC
NA | TRBJ2-7 | TRBV30 | medium-sized | CAWSITRAVSYEQYF | TGTGCCTGGAGTATCACTAGGGCGGTCTCCTACGAGCAGTACTTC
NA | TRBJ2-7 | TRBV27 | medium-sized | CASSLSPRSYEQYF | TGTGCCAGCAGTTTATCGCCGCGGAGCTACGAGCAGTACTTC
TRBD2 | TRBJ2-7 | TRBV6-2/TRBV6-3 | medium-sized | CASSYAGLAHEQYF | TGTGCCAGCAGTTACGCGGGACTAGCGCACGAGCAGTACTTC
NA | TRBJ1-1 | TRBV19 | medium-sized | CASSSQGKTEAFF | TGTGCCAGTAGTAGTCAAGGAAAGACTGAAGCTTTCTTT
TRBD2 | TRBJ2-1 | TRBV19 | medium-sized | CASSPSGTSRNEQFF | TGTGCCAGTAGCCCCTCCGGGACTAGTCGCAATGAGCAGTTCTTC
NA | TRBJ2-7 | TRBV19 | medium-sized | CASSPGLVGREQYF | TGTGCCAGTAGTCCCGGACTCGTCGGAAGGGAGCAGTACTTC